This TCR beta chain emerged from a study of monozygotic twins with inflammatory bowel disease. The study, taken as a whole, reports: Clonotype overlap with others was lower in IBD patients than in healthy twins, a difference that was greatest with disease activity.

Using the 5' RACE reads, TCRdb records one entry per CDR3 protein without DNA. The sample table includes under 130,000 distinct CDR3 sequences. A note on this clonotype: Its antigen remains unidentified.

This CDR3 spans 14 amino acids. Germline V CDR1 and CDR2: MDHEN, SYDVKM. V gene TRBV28 combines with J gene TRBJ2-1; TCRdb designates TRBD2, a call that cannot be tested without DNA. The source is a human donor with ulcerative colitis or Crohn's disease, or a healthy co-twin of an affected twin (not recorded which). Sequences were obtained from blood. CDR3 sequence reads: CASSAPALPDEQFF.